Ten or more counts support the clone carrying this T cell receptor (beta chain). This entry is derived from a study of neurological immune-mediated disorders. TCRdb itself ran the 5' RACE reads through MiXCR, one entry per CDR3 protein. The sample lists about 84,000 distinct CDR3 sequences; 10% were seen once. In germline, CDR1 is MNHEY, CDR2 SVGAGI. V shed 6 bases and J shed 4 bases, with 13 bases lying between them. The CDR3 consists of 14 residues. The chain joins TRBV6-5 to TRBJ1-3; perhaps TRBD1 as D (5 bases). Material: PBMCs. The receptor comes from a man aged 40-50 years in good health. CDR3 bases: TGTGCCAGCAGCCTCCCGGGGACCGGAAACACCATATATTTT. As protein: CASSLPGTGNTIYF.